The 16 T cell receptor beta chains listed next were all sequenced from one sample in a study of blood T cell repertoires in COVID-19. The table came from immunoSEQ multiplex PCR; TCRdb's copy has only in-frame clones and leaves some out. The data hold approximately 25,000 clones, with around 72% observed a single time. The sequenced sample was peripheral blood. Receptors originate from a woman over 75 with acute or convalescent COVID-19.

In DNA form, the CDR3 reads TGCGGCGGGGGAGTTAATGAAAAACTGTTTTTT. This encodes CGGGVNEKLFF. This chain links TRBV5-1 with TRBJ1-4; tentatively, D is TRBD1 (5 bases). CDR3 length equals 11 residues. Per germline, CDR1 SGHRS and CDR2 YFSETQ.

The CDR3 DNA reads TGTGCCAGTAGTATGAACAAAGAGACCCAGTACTTC. The encoded protein is CASSMNKETQYF. The genes are TRBV19 and TRBJ2-5; D is uncertain. Germline V gives CDR1 LNHDA, CDR2 SQIVND (reference sequence). CDR3 size: 12 residues. V was cut by 3 bases and J by 3 bases, with 5 bases left in between.

The V gene is TRBV4-1, the J gene TRBJ1-2; D not certain. This CDR3 is built from 15 residues. Germline V CDR1 and CDR2: MGHRA, YSYEKL. The V end lost 2 bases, the J end lost 0 bases, and 10 bases lay between the germline ends. The DNA for the CDR3 is TGCGCCAGCAGCCAAACGGCTCAGGCTAACTATGGCTACACCTTC. Protein product: CASSQTAQANYGYTF.

The CDR3 region has the DNA TGTGCCAGCAGCCACCCCGACAGGGACCAAGAGACCCAGTACTTC. Translated, it gives CASSHPDRDQETQYF. The chain recombines TRBV6-6 with TRBJ2-5, with 7 nucleotides matching TRBD1. CDR1 is MNHNY and CDR2 is SVGAGI in the germline V gene (reference sequence). V lost 6 bases to trimming and J lost 0 bases; unmatched junction nucleotides: 7. The CDR3 is made up of 15 amino acids.

The chain has TRBV24-1 and TRBJ1-1; no clear D. The V gene's germline CDR1 is KGHDR and CDR2 SFDVKD. This CDR3 spans 12 amino acids. Trimming removed 1 base at V and 8 bases at J, with 7 bases between. This chain's CDR3 is CATSDFGIEAFF. The CDR3 DNA reads as TGTGCCACCAGTGATTTCGGTATCGAAGCTTTCTTT.

This clone was counted a single time. V usage is TRBV4-2 and J usage is TRBJ2-5; 12 nucleotides align to TRBD2. This CDR3 region has 16 residues. With V trimmed by 4 bases and J by 5 bases, 8 bases remained unmatched. In germline, CDR1 is LGHNA, CDR2 YNFKEQ. The CDR3 here is CASSPLAGGPMETQYF. In nucleotides, the CDR3 is TGTGCCAGCAGCCCTCTAGCGGGGGGGCCCATGGAGACCCAGTACTTC.

The V gene is TRBV18, the J gene TRBJ2-2, with D possibly matching TRBD1 (7 bases). The CDR3 length is 17 residues. Trimming removed 3 bases at V and 1 base at J, with 15 bases between. CDR1 KGHSH and CDR2 LQKENI come from the germline V gene. The CDR3 region has the DNA TGTGCCAGCTCACCTAGAGCAGGGGGGCTGAACACCGGGGAGCTGTTTTTT. This translates into CASSPRAGGLNTGELFF.

This clone was seen only a few times. The V call is TRBV10-1, the J call TRBJ2-7; D possibly corresponds to TRBD2 (5 bases). Germline V lookup: CDR1 WNHNN, CDR2 SYGVQD (reference sequence). The germline V and J ends were trimmed by 2 bases and 4 bases, with 6 bases remaining between them. This CDR3 comprises 12 residues. The CDR3 spells CASSEPGYEQYF. The CDR3 DNA follows: TGCGCCAGCAGTGAGCCGGGGTACGAGCAGTACTTC.

The chain has TRBV11-2 and TRBJ1-4; TRBD1 is a possible D gene (6 bases). V was trimmed by 5 bases and J by 8 bases, leaving 15 bases between them. CDR1 SGHAT and CDR2 FQNNGV come from the germline V gene. The CDR3 extends over 14 amino acids. This chain's CDR3 is CASSLIRGGEKLFF. CDR3 DNA sequence: TGTGCCAGCAGCCTCATCAGGGGCGGCGAAAAACTGTTTTTT. The full variable domain, completed using reference TRBV11-2 and TRBJ1-4, is EAGVAQSPRYKIIEKRQSVAFWCNPISGHATLYWYQQILGQGPKLLIQFQNNGVVDDSQLPKDRFSAERLKGVDSTLKIQPAKLEDSAVYLCASSLIRGGEKLFFGSGTQLSVL.

The chain carries TRBV11-3 and TRBJ2-2, with 9 bases aligning to TRBD1. After removal of 5 bases from V and 7 bases from J, the junction contained 8 bases not matched to a gene. The CDR3 is made up of 15 amino acids. Germline values: CDR1 SGHNT, CDR2 YENEEA. CDR3 residues: CASSRDGQGSGELFF. The CDR3 bases are TGTGCCAGCAGCCGGGATGGACAGGGGAGCGGGGAGCTGTTTTTT.

V usage is TRBV19 and J usage is TRBJ1-1, with no clear D. Trimming pared 3 bases from V and 6 bases from J, leaving 17 bases between. In germline, CDR1 is LNHDA, CDR2 SQIVND (reference sequence). CDR3 length: 15 amino acids. The CDR3 sequence: CASSISEWRVAEAFF. In DNA, the CDR3 is TGTGCCAGTAGTATTAGTGAGTGGAGGGTTGCTGAAGCTTTCTTT.

The rearrangement uses TRBV29-1 and TRBJ1-1, with D perhaps matching TRBD1 (6 bases). V gave up 1 base and J gave up 4 bases, with 10 bases separating them. Germline CDR1 is SQVTM and CDR2 is ANQGSEA. The CDR3 contains 13 residues. The CDR3 DNA reads TGCAGCGTTGAAGTCTCACAGGGCACTGAAGCTTTCTTT. It codes for CSVEVSQGTEAFF.

The V gene is TRBV30, the J gene TRBJ2-7, with D possibly being TRBD1 (6 bases). Germline lookup yields CDR1 GTSNPN and CDR2 SVGIG (reference sequence). CDR3 length: 12 amino acids. The CDR3 coding sequence is TGTGCTTGGGAACAGGGCACCTACGAGCAGTACTTC. This codes for CAWEQGTYEQYF.

This sequence joins TRBV6-5 and TRBJ1-1, with 7 bases matching TRBD1. From germline, CDR1 is MNHEY and CDR2 SVGAGI. V trimming: 2 bases; J trimming: 5 bases; junction bases outside the gene matches: 8. The CDR3 covers 15 residues. Here the CDR3 DNA reads TGTGCCAGCAGTTACGCGTATACAGGGGATACTGAAGCTTTCTTT. Translating it yields CASSYAYTGDTEAFF.

The V and J genes are TRBV20-1 and TRBJ1-6, with 9 bases fitting TRBD1. CDR1 is DFQATT, CDR2 SNEGSKA, per germline (reference sequence). Unmatched junction bases numbered 5, after V lost 3 bases and J lost 5 bases. The CDR3 is made up of 15 amino acids. This CDR3 is CSASPWDRDNSPLHF. The CDR3 DNA sequence: TGCAGTGCTAGTCCCTGGGACAGGGATAATTCACCCCTCCACTTT.

The CDR3 region is CASSYSGIYNEQFF. CDR3 nucleotides: TGTGCCAGCAGCTACAGCGGGATTTACAATGAGCAGTTCTTC. This chain uses TRBV6-5 with TRBJ2-1; 7 nucleotides match TRBD2. The CDR3 consists of 14 residues. From germline, CDR1 is MNHEY and CDR2 SVGAGI. The V gene end was trimmed by 6 bases and the J gene end by 4 bases; junction bases not matched to a gene: 6.